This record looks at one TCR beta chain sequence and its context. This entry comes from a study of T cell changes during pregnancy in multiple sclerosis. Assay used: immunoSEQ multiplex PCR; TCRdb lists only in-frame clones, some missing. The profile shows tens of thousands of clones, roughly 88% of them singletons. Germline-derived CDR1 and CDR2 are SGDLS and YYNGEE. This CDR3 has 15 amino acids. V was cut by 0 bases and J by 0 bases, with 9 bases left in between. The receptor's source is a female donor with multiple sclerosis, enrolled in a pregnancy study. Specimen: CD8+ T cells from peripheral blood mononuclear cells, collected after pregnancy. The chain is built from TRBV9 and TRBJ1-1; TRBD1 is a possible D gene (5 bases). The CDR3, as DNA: TGTGCCAGCAGCGTAGGACAGTACATGAACACTGAAGCTTTCTTT. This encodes CASSVGQYMNTEAFF.